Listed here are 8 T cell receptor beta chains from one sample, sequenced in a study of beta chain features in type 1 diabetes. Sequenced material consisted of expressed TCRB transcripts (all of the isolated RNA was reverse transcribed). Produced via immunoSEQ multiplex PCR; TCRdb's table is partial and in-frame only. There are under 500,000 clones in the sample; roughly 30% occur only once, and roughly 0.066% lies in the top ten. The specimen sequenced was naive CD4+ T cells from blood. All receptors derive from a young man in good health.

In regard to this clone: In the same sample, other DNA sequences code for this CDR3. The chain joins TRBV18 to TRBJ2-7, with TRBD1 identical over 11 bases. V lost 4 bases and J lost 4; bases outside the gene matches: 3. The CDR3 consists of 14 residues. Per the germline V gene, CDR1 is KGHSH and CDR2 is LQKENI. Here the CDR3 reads CASSRDRGSYEQYF. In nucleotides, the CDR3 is TGTGCCAGCTCACGGGACAGGGGGTCGTACGAGCAGTACTTC.

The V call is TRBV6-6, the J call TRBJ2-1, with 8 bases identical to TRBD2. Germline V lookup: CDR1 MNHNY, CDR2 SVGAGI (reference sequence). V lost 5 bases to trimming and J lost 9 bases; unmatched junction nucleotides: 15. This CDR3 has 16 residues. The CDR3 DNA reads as TGTGCCAGCAGTAGGAGCGGGAGCTTGTGGATGGGTGAGCAGTTCTTC. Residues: CASSRSGSLWMGEQFF.

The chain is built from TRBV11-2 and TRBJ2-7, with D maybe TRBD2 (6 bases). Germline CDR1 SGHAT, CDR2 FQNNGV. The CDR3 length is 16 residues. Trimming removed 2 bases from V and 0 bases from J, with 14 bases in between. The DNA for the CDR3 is TGTGCCAGCAGCTTAATACGCGGCGGGAACTCCTACGAGCAGTACTTC. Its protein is CASSLIRGGNSYEQYF.

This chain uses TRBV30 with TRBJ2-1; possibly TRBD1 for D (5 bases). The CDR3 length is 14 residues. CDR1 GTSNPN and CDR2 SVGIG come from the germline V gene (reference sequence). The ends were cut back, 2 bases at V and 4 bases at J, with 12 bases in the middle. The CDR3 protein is CAWSRGRPYNEQFF. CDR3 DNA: TGTGCCTGGAGTAGGGGCCGTCCGTACAATGAGCAGTTCTTC.

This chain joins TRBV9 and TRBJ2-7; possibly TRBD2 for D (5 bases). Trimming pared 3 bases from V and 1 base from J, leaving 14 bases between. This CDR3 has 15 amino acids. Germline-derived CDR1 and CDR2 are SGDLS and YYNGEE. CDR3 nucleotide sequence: TGTGCCAGCAGCGCACGGCTAGCCCCATCCTACGAGCAGTACTTC. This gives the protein CASSARLAPSYEQYF.

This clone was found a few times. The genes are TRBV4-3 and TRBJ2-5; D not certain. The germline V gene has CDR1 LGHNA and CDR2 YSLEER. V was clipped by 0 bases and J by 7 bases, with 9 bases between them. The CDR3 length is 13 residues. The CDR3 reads CASSQEAHGTQYF. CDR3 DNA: TGCGCCAGCAGCCAAGAGGCTCACGGGACCCAGTACTTC.

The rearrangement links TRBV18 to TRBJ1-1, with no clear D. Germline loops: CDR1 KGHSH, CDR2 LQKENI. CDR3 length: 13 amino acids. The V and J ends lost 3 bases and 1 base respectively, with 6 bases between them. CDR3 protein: CASSPTENTEAFF. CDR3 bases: TGTGCCAGCTCACCTACAGAGAACACTGAAGCTTTCTTT.

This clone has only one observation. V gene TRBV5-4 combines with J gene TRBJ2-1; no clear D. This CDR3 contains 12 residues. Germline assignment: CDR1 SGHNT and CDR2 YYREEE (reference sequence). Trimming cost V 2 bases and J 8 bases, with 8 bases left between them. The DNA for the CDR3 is TGTGCCAGCAGCTTTAACTCGTATGAGCAGTTCTTC. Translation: CASSFNSYEQFF.